The 19 T cell receptor beta chains given below trace back to one sample, sequenced in a study of patients and donors after allogeneic stem cell transplantation. TCRdb processed the RT-PCR reads anew with MiXCR; each CDR3 protein has one entry. The sample has 150,000 to 200,000 distinct CDR3 sequences; 30% are singletons. Sequenced material: blood, either unsorted or a sorted T cell fraction (not recorded which). The receptors were gathered from a human donor who was either an allogeneic HSCT recipient or a stem cell or donor lymphocyte infusion donor (not recorded which). It is not recorded whose cells these are; they may come from a transplant donor.

The rearrangement uses TRBV29-1 and TRBJ2-5, with 9 bases lining up with TRBD2. Trimming cost V 2 bases and J 0 bases; bases outside gene matches: 1. Germline-derived CDR1 and CDR2 are SQVTM and ANQGSEA. This CDR3 region has 14 residues. The CDR3 region is CSVELAGYQETQYF. DNA of the CDR3: TGCAGCGTTGAACTAGCGGGATACCAAGAGACCCAGTACTTC.

The V and J genes are TRBV18 and TRBJ2-7, with a weak D call TRBD1 (5 bases). Trimming shortened V by 0 bases and J by 5 bases, and 11 bases separated the two germline ends. In germline, CDR1 is KGHSH, CDR2 LQKENI. The CDR3 has 14 residues. CDR3 residues: CASSPPAQANEQYF. CDR3 nucleotides: TGTGCCAGCTCACCACCGGCACAGGCAAACGAGCAGTACTTC.

Only a few counts were recorded for this clonotype. This chain links TRBV7-2 with TRBJ1-4; D not certain. The CDR3 covers 15 residues. Germline CDR1 is SGHTA and CDR2 is FQGNSA. V was cut by 1 base and J by 4 bases, with 10 bases left in between. CDR3 sequence: CASSLDGSSNEKLFF. The DNA of the CDR3 is TGTGCCAGCAGCTTAGACGGCAGCAGTAATGAAAAACTGTTTTTT.

In this sample, this clonotype turned up many times. The chain has TRBV2 and TRBJ1-1; 8 nucleotides match TRBD1. The germline V gene has CDR1 SNHLY and CDR2 FYNNEI. Germline trimming cut 3 bases from V and 5 bases from J; bases unmatched to any gene: 5. CDR3 length equals 14 residues. The CDR3 DNA sequence: TGTGCCAGCAGTGATGGGACAGGTAGGACTGAAGCTTTCTTT. Its translation: CASSDGTGRTEAFF. Drawing the rest from reference TRBV2 and TRBJ1-1, the complete variable domain is EPEVTQTPSHQVTQMGQEVILRCVPISNHLYFYWYRQILGQKVEFLVSFYNNEISEKSEIFDDQFSVERPDGSNFTLKIRSTKLEDSAMYFCASSDGTGRTEAFFGQGTRLTVV.

The V call is TRBV20-1, the J call TRBJ2-7; D might be TRBD1 (5 bases). Germline CDR1 DFQATT, CDR2 SNEGSKA (reference sequence). With 6 bases removed from V and 0 bases from J, the gap between germline ends came to 9 bases. The CDR3 totals 12 residues. The CDR3 DNA reads TGCAGTGCCTCACAGGACTCCTACGAGCAGTACTTC. It encodes CSASQDSYEQYF.

The chain has TRBV7-6 and TRBJ1-2; D not certain. Trimming left V 5 bases short and J 4 bases short, with 14 bases between. Germline V CDR1 and CDR2: SGHVS, FNYEAQ. The CDR3 has 14 amino acids. The CDR3 sequence: CASSRTLSGYGYTF. The CDR3 DNA reads as TGTGCCAGCAGCAGGACCTTAAGCGGCTATGGCTACACCTTC.

This clonotype was counted between two and nine times. The rearrangement links TRBV20-1 to TRBJ1-2, with D maybe TRBD1 (5 bases). The V end was cut by 5 bases, the J end by 7 bases, with 23 bases between. In germline, CDR1 is DFQATT, CDR2 SNEGSKA (reference sequence). The CDR3 spans 15 residues. The CDR3 region has the DNA TGCAGTGCTCCCCCGTGGGGCGACGTCTCCTCTGGCTACACCTTC. Encoded protein: CSAPPWGDVSSGYTF.

This clonotype was seen a handful of times. This chain connects TRBV6-5 to TRBJ2-1; 7 bases are shared with TRBD2. The CDR3 length is 13 residues. Germline-derived CDR1 and CDR2 are MNHEY and SVGAGI. J gave up 10 bases and V 6 bases, and 9 bases lay outside the gene matches. This CDR3 is CASSPGTIGEQFF. The CDR3 DNA is TGTGCCAGCAGCCCAGGGACTATTGGGGAGCAGTTCTTC.

This clonotype was recorded a few times. Germline is not matched at one junction end, which may reflect a read error. The chain joins TRBV29-1 to TRBJ2-3; 10 positions agree with TRBD2. The CDR3 is 14 amino acids. Germline-derived CDR1 and CDR2 are SQVTM and ANQGSEA. The CDR3 DNA sequence: TGCAGCGCTGAAGCGGGAGGGCCTGGAGATACGCAGTATTTT. It encodes CSAEAGGPGDTQYF.

This clonotype was observed at least ten times. This chain uses TRBV5-1 with TRBJ1-4, with D uncertain. V dropped 4 bases and J dropped 0 bases, with 7 bases sitting between them. The germline CDR1 and CDR2 sequences are SGHRS and YFSETQ. The CDR3 extends over 14 amino acids. The CDR3 DNA sequence: TGCGCCAGCAGCCCGAGTGCAACTAATGAAAAACTGTTTTTT. This gives the protein CASSPSATNEKLFF. Together with reference TRBV5-1 and TRBJ1-4, the CDR3 gives the full variable domain: KAGVTQTPRYLIKTRGQQVTLSCSPISGHRSVSWYQQTPGQGLQFLFEYFSETQRNKGNFPGRFSGRQFSNSRSEMNVSTLELGDSALYLCASSPSATNEKLFFGSGTQLSVL.

This clonotype was seen once. This CDR3 fails to terminate in the conserved phenylalanine or tryptophan, so it likely reflects a read error. The chain has TRBV10-3 and TRBJ1-3, with unresolved D. CDR1 ENHRY and CDR2 SYGVKD come from the germline V gene. V was trimmed by 8 bases and J by 4 bases, leaving 18 bases between them. This CDR3 spans 15 amino acids. CDR3 DNA sequence: TGTGCCATCGGAGCAAGGCTGCCTCAAGGAAACACCATATATTTG. It encodes CAIGARLPQGNTIYL.

The sample holds a few counts of this clonotype. The V call is TRBV11-2, the J call TRBJ1-2; tentatively, D is TRBD1 (6 bases). The CDR3 spans 15 residues. Trimming cost V 1 base and J 5 bases, with 14 bases left between them. Germline CDR1 and CDR2: SGHAT and FQNNGV. The CDR3 DNA reads as TGTGCCAGCAGCTTAGGGACGGGGGCAGAGTATGGCTACACCTTC. Encoded protein: CASSLGTGAEYGYTF.

The chain couples TRBV7-2 to TRBJ2-4; D is tentatively TRBD1 or TRBD2 (6 bases each). Germline V CDR1 and CDR2: SGHTA, FQGNSA. The CDR3 is made up of 16 amino acids. V was shortened by 2 bases and J by 1 base, with 12 bases between the two germline ends. CDR3 sequence reads: CASSLFTGAAKNIQYF. The CDR3 bases are TGTGCCAGCAGCTTATTCACGGGGGCGGCCAAAAACATTCAGTACTTC.

This clonotype occurred a few times. V and J are TRBV28 and TRBJ2-5, with a weak D call TRBD1 (6 bases). The CDR3 sequence is 14 residues long. V was pared by 8 bases and J by 7 bases, with 20 bases between. Per germline, CDR1 MDHEN and CDR2 SYDVKM. The CDR3 DNA follows: TGTGCCAGCTCTCTCCAGGGGATCGAAGGGACCCAGTACTTC. Its translation is CASSLQGIEGTQYF.

The chain has TRBV4-2 and TRBJ1-2; D unclear. The CDR3 extends over 11 amino acids. The V end lost 0 bases, the J end lost 9 bases, and 5 bases lay between the germline ends. CDR1 and CDR2 (germline): LGHNA, YNFKEQ. CDR3 residues: CASSQEQRYTF. For the CDR3, the DNA is TGTGCCAGCAGCCAAGAACAGCGCTACACCTTC.

V is TRBV5-5 and J is TRBJ1-4; the D is unclear. CDR1 and CDR2 (germline): SGHKS, YYEKEE (reference sequence). V was clipped by 1 base and J by 9 bases, with 13 bases between them. This CDR3 has 14 residues. In nucleotides, the CDR3 is TGTGCCAGCAGCTTGCTCCAAGGCCGGAAAAAACTGTTTTTT. This translates into CASSLLQGRKKLFF.

V gene TRBV5-1 combines with J gene TRBJ2-3; 7 bases agree with TRBD2. Germline assignment: CDR1 SGHRS and CDR2 YFSETQ. This CDR3 comprises 15 residues. With V trimmed by 7 bases and J by 2 bases, 10 bases remained unmatched. CDR3 nucleotides: TGCGCCAGCTTCGGGAGTAGCGGGTTCACAGATACGCAGTATTTT. Amino acids: CASFGSSGFTDTQYF.

This clonotype was seen more than once but under ten times. The chain is built from TRBV2 and TRBJ1-1; D is ambiguous. Trimming took 7 bases from V and 1 from J, leaving 13 bases between them. The germline V gene encodes CDR1 SNHLY and CDR2 FYNNEI. This CDR3 contains 14 residues. The CDR3 region has the DNA TGTGCCAGCAATCTTATGACATCGAACACTGAAGCTTTCTTT. This codes for CASNLMTSNTEAFF.

This clonotype appeared a few times. The V call is TRBV20-1, the J call TRBJ2-7, with TRBD2 matching over 7 bases. Germline-derived CDR1 and CDR2 are DFQATT and SNEGSKA (reference sequence). The CDR3 has 16 amino acids. Trimming took 0 bases from V and 3 from J; bases not matched to a gene: 11. The CDR3 protein is CSARDRGGLGLYEQYF. The CDR3, as DNA: TGCAGTGCTAGAGATCGGGGCGGACTAGGACTCTACGAGCAGTACTTC.